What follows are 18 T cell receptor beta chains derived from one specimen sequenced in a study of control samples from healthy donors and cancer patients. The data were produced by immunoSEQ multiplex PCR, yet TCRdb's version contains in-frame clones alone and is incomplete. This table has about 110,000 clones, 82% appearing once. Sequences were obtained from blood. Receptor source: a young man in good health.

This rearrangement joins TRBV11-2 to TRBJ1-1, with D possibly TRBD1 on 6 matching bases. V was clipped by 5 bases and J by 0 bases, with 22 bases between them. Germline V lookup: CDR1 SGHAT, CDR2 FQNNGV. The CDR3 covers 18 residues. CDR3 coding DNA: TGTGCCAGCAGCAAAGGACCCCGGGGCAGGGGCTTGAACACTGAAGCTTTCTTT. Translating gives CASSKGPRGRGLNTEAFF. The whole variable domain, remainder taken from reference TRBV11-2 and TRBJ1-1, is EAGVAQSPRYKIIEKRQSVAFWCNPISGHATLYWYQQILGQGPKLLIQFQNNGVVDDSQLPKDRFSAERLKGVDSTLKIQPAKLEDSAVYLCASSKGPRGRGLNTEAFFGQGTRLTVV.

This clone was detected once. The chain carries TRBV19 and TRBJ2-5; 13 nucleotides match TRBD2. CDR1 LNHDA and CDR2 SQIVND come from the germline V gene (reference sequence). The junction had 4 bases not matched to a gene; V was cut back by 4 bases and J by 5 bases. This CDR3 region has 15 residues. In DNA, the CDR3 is TGTGCCAGTAGTACACTAGCGGGGGGGCTTGAGACCCAGTACTTC. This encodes CASSTLAGGLETQYF.

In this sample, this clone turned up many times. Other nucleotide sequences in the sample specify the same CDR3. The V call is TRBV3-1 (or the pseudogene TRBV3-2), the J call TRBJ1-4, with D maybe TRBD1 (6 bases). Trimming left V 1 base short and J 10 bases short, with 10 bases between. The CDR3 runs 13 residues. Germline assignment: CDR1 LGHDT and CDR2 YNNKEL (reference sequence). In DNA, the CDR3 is TGTGCCAGCAGCCAAGTTGACAGGAGAAAACTGTTTTTT. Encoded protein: CASSQVDRRKLFF.

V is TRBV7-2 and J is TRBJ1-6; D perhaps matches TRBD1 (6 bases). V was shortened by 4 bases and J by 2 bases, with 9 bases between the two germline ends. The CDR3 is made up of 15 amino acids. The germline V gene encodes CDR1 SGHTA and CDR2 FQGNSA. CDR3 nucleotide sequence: TGTGCCAGCAGCTCAGGGGAACCCTATAATTCACCCCTCCACTTT. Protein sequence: CASSSGEPYNSPLHF.

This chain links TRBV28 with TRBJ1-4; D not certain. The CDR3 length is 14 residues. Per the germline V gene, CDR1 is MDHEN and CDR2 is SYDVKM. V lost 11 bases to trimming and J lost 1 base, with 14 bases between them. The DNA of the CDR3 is TGTGCCTACGGGAGGGCCGGAACTAATGAAAAACTGTTTTTT. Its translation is CAYGRAGTNEKLFF.

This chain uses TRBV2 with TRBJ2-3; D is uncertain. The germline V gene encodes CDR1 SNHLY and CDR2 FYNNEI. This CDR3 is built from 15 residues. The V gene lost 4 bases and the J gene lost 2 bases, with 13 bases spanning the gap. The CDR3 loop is CASSGVGGATDTQYF. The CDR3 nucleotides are TGTGCCAGCAGTGGGGTAGGTGGAGCCACAGATACGCAGTATTTT.

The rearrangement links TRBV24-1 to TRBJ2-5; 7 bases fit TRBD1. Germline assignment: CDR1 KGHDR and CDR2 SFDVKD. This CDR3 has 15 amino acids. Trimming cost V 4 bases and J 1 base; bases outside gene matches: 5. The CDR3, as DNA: TGTGCCACCAGTGAACCGGGACAGCCCCAAGAGACCCAGTACTTC. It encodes CATSEPGQPQETQYF.

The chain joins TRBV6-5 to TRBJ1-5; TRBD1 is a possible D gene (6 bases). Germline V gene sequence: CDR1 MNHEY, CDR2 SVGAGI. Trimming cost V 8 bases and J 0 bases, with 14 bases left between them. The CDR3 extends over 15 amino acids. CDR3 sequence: CASWGAGYSNQPQHF. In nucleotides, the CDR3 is TGTGCCAGCTGGGGGGCAGGGTATAGCAATCAGCCCCAGCATTTT.

The chain's CDR3 is CAISDGDEQYV. The DNA for the CDR3 is TGTGCCATCAGTGACGGGGACGAGCAGTACGTC. This sequence joins TRBV10-3 and TRBJ2-7; possible D gene TRBD2, 5 bases. V shed 3 bases and J shed 5 bases, with 5 bases lying between them. The CDR3 has 11 amino acids. Germline V gene data show CDR1 as ENHRY and CDR2 as SYGVKD.

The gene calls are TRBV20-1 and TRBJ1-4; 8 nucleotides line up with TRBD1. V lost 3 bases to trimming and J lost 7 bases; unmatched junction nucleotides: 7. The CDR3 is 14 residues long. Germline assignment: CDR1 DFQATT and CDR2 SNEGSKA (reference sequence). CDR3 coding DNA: TGCAGTGCTAGTGACAGGGGCCTCAGTGAAAAACTGTTTTTT. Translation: CSASDRGLSEKLFF.

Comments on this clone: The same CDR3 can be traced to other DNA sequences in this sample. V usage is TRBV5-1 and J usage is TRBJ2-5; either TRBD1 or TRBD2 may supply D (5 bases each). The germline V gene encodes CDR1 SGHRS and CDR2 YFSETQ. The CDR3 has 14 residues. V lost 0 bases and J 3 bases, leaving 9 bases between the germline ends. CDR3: CASSLAGTEETQYF. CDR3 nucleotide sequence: TGCGCCAGCAGCTTGGCCGGGACGGAAGAGACCCAGTACTTC. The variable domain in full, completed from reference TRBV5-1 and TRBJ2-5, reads KAGVTQTPRYLIKTRGQQVTLSCSPISGHRSVSWYQQTPGQGLQFLFEYFSETQRNKGNFPGRFSGRQFSNSRSEMNVSTLELGDSALYLCASSLAGTEETQYFGPGTRLLVL.

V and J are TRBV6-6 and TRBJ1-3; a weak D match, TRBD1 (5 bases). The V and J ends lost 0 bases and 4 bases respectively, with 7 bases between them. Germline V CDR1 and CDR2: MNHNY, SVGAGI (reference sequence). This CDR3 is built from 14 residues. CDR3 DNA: TGTGCCAGCAGTTACTCAGGGGAGGGAAACACCATATATTTT. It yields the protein CASSYSGEGNTIYF.

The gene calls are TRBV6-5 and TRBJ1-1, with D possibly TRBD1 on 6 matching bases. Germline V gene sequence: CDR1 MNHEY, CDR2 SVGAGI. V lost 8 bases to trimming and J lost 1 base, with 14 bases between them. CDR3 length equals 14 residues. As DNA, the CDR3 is TGTGCCAGCGAACAGGGTGCTTGGAACACTGAAGCTTTCTTT. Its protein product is CASEQGAWNTEAFF.

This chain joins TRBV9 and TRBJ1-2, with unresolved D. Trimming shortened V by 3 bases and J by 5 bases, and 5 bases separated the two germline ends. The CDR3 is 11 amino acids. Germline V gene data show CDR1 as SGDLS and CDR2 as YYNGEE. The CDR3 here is CASSGTYGYTF. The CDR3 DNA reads TGTGCCAGCAGCGGGACGTATGGCTACACCTTC.

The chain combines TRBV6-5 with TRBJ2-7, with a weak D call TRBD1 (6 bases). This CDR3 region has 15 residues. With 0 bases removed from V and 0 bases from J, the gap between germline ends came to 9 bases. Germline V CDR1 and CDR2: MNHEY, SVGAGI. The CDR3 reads CASSYSSGVSYEQYF. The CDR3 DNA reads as TGTGCCAGCAGTTACTCCTCAGGGGTCTCCTACGAGCAGTACTTC.

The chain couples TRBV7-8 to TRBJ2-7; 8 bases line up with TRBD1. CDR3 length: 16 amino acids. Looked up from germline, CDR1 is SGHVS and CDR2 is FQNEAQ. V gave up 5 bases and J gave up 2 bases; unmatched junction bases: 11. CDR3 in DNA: TGTGCCAGCAGCGATGTTTTCGGGACAGGAACCTACGAGCAGTACTTC. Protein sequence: CASSDVFGTGTYEQYF.

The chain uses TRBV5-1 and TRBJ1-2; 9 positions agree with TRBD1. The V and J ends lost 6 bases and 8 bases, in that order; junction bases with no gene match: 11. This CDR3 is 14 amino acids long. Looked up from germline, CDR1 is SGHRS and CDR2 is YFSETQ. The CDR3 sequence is CASTLDRGEGGYTF. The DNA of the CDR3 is TGCGCCAGCACCCTGGACAGGGGAGAAGGCGGCTACACCTTC.

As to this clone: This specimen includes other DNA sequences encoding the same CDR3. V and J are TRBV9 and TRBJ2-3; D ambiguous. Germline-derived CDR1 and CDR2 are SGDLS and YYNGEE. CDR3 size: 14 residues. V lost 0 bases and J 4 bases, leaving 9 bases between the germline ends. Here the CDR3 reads CASSVGVSADTQYF. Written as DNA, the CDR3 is TGTGCCAGCAGCGTAGGAGTTTCCGCAGATACGCAGTATTTT.